One sample yielded the 2 T cell receptor beta chains listed below, sequenced in a study of cytotoxic CD8 clonotypes in ibrutinib-treated CLL. Sequencing used immunoSEQ multiplex PCR; TCRdb keeps in-frame clones, though not all of them. Of more than 85,000 clones detected, around 77% appear once; the ten largest clones hold 20% to 25%. The sequenced sample was PBMCs, obtained after 24 months of ibrutinib treatment. These receptors were obtained from a human donor with chronic lymphocytic leukemia.

V and J are TRBV15 and TRBJ1-2, with TRBD1 matching 7 bases. CDR1 and CDR2 from the germline V gene are LNHNV and YYDKDF (reference sequence). V lost 3 bases and J lost 2; bases outside the gene matches: 6. The CDR3 extends over 15 amino acids. The CDR3 is CATSSPQQGNYGYTF. CDR3 bases: TGTGCCACCAGCAGCCCTCAACAGGGGAACTATGGCTACACCTTC.

This clone was found a few times. The CDR3, as DNA: TGTGCCAGCAGCCAAGATGGGGGAAAACTGTTTTTT. Its protein is CASSQDGGKLFF. This sequence joins TRBV4-2 and TRBJ1-4, with D perhaps TRBD1 (5 bases). CDR1 and CDR2 from the germline V gene are LGHNA and YNFKEQ. The CDR3 has 12 residues. Trimming cost V 0 bases and J 10 bases, with 6 bases left between them.